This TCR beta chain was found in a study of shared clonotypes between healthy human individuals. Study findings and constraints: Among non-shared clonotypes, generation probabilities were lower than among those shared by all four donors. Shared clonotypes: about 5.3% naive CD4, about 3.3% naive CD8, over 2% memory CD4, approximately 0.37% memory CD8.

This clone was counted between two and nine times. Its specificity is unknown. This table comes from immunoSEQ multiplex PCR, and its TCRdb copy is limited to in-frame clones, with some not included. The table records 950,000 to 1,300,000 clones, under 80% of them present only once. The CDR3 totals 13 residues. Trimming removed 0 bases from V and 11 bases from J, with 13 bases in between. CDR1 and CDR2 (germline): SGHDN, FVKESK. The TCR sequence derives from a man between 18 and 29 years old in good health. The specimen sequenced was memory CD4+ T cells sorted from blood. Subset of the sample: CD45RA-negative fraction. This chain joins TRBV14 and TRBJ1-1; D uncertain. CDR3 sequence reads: CASSQDLAGGAFF. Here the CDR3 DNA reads TGTGCCAGCAGCCAAGATTTGGCGGGAGGGGCTTTCTTT.